These T cell receptor beta chains were read from a single sample in a study of blood T cell repertoires in COVID-19. Some clones are missing from TCRdb's copy, which holds only in-frame ones; the method was immunoSEQ multiplex PCR. This sample carries 150,000 to 200,000 clones, 60% to 80% of them seen once, and the ten largest clones take around a sixth. The specimen was peripheral blood. The receptors were sampled from a man aged 55 to 70 with active or convalescent COVID-19. The CDR3 runs from the conserved cysteine through the conserved F or W. The D gene is left open where the match is weak. Size values are once, few and many counts, or a class for expanded clones, and some rows have none.

D: TRBD2
J: TRBJ2-1
V: TRBV19
size: NA
CDR3: CASSGGTSGRGLNEQFF
DNA: TGTGCCAGTAGTGGCGGGACTAGCGGGAGGGGTTTAAATGAGCAGTTCTTC

D: TRBD2
J: TRBJ2-1
V: TRBV27
size: NA
CDR3: CATKEWAGGGEDEQFF
DNA: TGTGCCACCAAGGAGTGGGCTGGGGGAGGGGAGGATGAGCAGTTCTTC

D: TRBD2
J: TRBJ2-1
V: TRBV4-1
size: few
CDR3: CASSQARLAGDEQFF
DNA: TGCGCCAGCAGCCAAGCAAGACTAGCGGGAGATGAGCAGTTCTTC

D: TRBD1
J: TRBJ2-7
V: TRBV19
size: NA
CDR3: CASRRGTGPSEQYF
DNA: TGTGCCAGTAGGCGGGGGACAGGGCCCTCCGAGCAGTACTTC

D: TRBD1
J: TRBJ2-3
V: TRBV6-5
size: NA
CDR3: CASTYRGGTDTQYF
DNA: TGTGCCAGCACTTACAGGGGCGGCACAGATACGCAGTATTTT

D: NA
J: TRBJ1-1
V: TRBV27
size: many
CDR3: CASSFGGGTEAFF
DNA: TGTGCCAGCAGTTTCGGAGGTGGAACTGAAGCTTTCTTT

D: NA
J: TRBJ1-6
V: TRBV28
size: NA
CDR3: CASSPPGGAYNSPLHF
DNA: TGTGCCAGCAGTCCCCCGGGGGGGGCCTATAATTCACCCCTCCACTTT

D: TRBD2
J: TRBJ2-2
V: TRBV29-1
size: NA
CDR3: CSGGGANTGELFF
DNA: TGCAGCGGCGGGGGGGCGAACACCGGGGAGCTGTTTTTT

D: NA
J: TRBJ1-1
V: TRBV5-1
size: many
CDR3: CASSLVPEGEAFF
DNA: TGCGCCAGCAGCTTGGTACCAGAGGGTGAAGCTTTCTTT

D: NA
J: TRBJ2-1
V: TRBV7-9
size: NA
CDR3: CASTPRGSSYNEQFF
DNA: TGTGCCAGCACCCCCCGCGGTAGCTCCTACAATGAGCAGTTCTTC

D: TRBD1
J: TRBJ2-7
V: TRBV7-2
size: once
CDR3: CASSLRDRGGYEQYF
DNA: TGTGCCAGCAGCCTACGGGACAGGGGAGGCTACGAGCAGTACTTC

D: TRBD1
J: TRBJ2-7
V: TRBV29-1
size: once
CDR3: CSVAQGLGYEQYF
DNA: TGCAGCGTCGCACAGGGGTTAGGCTACGAGCAGTACTTC

D: TRBD2
J: TRBJ2-7
V: TRBV18
size: NA
CDR3: CASSRGLAGISYEQYF
DNA: TGTGCCAGCTCACGGGGACTAGCGGGTATCTCCTACGAGCAGTACTTC

D: NA
J: TRBJ2-7
V: TRBV20-1
size: few
CDR3: CSASVSGLVGEQYF
DNA: TGCAGTGCTAGTGTCTCTGGCCTAGTTGGCGAGCAGTACTTC

D: TRBD2
J: TRBJ2-7
V: TRBV10-3
size: NA
CDR3: CAIGPGGGIYEQYF
DNA: TGTGCCATCGGCCCGGGGGGGGGTATATACGAGCAGTACTTC

D: NA
J: TRBJ2-1
V: TRBV5-1
size: NA
CDR3: CASSFNSGDNEQFF
DNA: TGCGCCAGCAGCTTTAATAGCGGAGACAATGAGCAGTTCTTC

D: NA
J: TRBJ1-6
V: TRBV29-1
size: NA
CDR3: CSVGTGLSGSPLHF
DNA: TGCAGCGTTGGTACGGGACTCTCGGGTTCACCCCTCCACTTT

D: TRBD1
J: TRBJ2-7
V: TRBV2
size: few
CDR3: CASRGTGGSYEQYF
DNA: TGTGCCAGCAGAGGCACAGGGGGTTCCTACGAGCAGTACTTC

D: TRBD2
J: TRBJ2-1
V: TRBV6-5
size: few
CDR3: CASSYPGGRNNEQFF
DNA: TGTGCCAGCAGTTACCCTGGCGGGAGAAACAATGAGCAGTTCTTC

D: NA
J: TRBJ1-1
V: TRBV5-1
size: NA
CDR3: CASSSKGGLDTEAFF
DNA: TGCGCCAGCAGCTCGAAGGGGGGGCTCGACACTGAAGCTTTCTTT

D: TRBD2
J: TRBJ2-1
V: TRBV3-1/TRBV3-2
size: few
CDR3: CASSTSGRANEQFF
DNA: TGTGCCAGCAGCACTAGCGGGAGGGCCAATGAGCAGTTCTTC

D: TRBD1
J: TRBJ1-1
V: TRBV28
size: NA
CDR3: CASSLGNRGWTEAFF
DNA: TGTGCCAGCAGTTTAGGCAACAGGGGGTGGACTGAAGCTTTCTTT

D: NA
J: TRBJ1-2
V: TRBV28
size: NA
CDR3: CASSFHGTKSNYGYTF
DNA: TGTGCCAGCAGCTTTCACGGGACAAAGAGCAACTATGGCTACACCTTC

D: NA
J: TRBJ2-3
V: TRBV19
size: few
CDR3: CASRPGLNTDTQYF
DNA: TGTGCCAGTCGACCGGGACTGAACACAGATACGCAGTATTTT

D: TRBD2
J: TRBJ2-3
V: TRBV24-1
size: once
CDR3: CATSDSGLGARDTQYF
DNA: TGTGCCACCAGTGACTCCGGACTAGGGGCGCGGGATACGCAGTATTTT

D: NA
J: TRBJ2-7
V: TRBV6-2/TRBV6-3
size: NA
CDR3: CASSPLSEQYF
DNA: TGTGCCAGCAGTCCCCTCTCCGAGCAGTACTTC